The 15 T cell receptor beta chains below come from one sample, sequenced in a study of T cell repertoires in cytomegalovirus infection. Using its own MiXCR run on the reads, TCRdb lists one record per CDR3 protein. The data hold 830,000 or so distinct CDR3 sequences, with less than 35% observed a single time. These receptors are not linked to any known antigen. The material was cultured CD8+ T cells from PBMCs, obtained from culture after CMV antigen stimulation. Receptors originate from a human donor in good health (CMV status not recorded). Some clones in this sample may be carry-over from other donors' samples.

At least ten counts were recorded for this clonotype. This chain links TRBV7-6 with TRBJ1-2; D is ambiguous. V lost 5 bases and J 4 bases, leaving 20 bases between the germline ends. CDR3 length equals 16 residues. The germline V gene has CDR1 SGHVS and CDR2 FNYEAQ. The CDR3 protein is CASSEELAGSLYGYTF. In DNA, the CDR3 is TGTGCCAGCAGCGAGGAACTAGCAGGATCCCTCTATGGCTACACCTTC.

The chain has TRBV7-6 and TRBJ2-2, with D perhaps assigned TRBD1 or TRBD2 (5 bases each). This CDR3 region has 16 residues. Trimming took off 1 base at V and 3 bases at J, with 12 bases between the two ends. In germline, CDR1 is SGHVS, CDR2 FNYEAQ. The CDR3 loop reads CASSLGEGFDTGELFF. CDR3 nucleotide sequence: TGTGCCAGCAGCTTAGGAGAGGGGTTCGACACCGGGGAGCTGTTTTTT.

About this clonotype itself: This could be a read error, since a much larger clone is one nucleotide away. The chain links TRBV15 to TRBJ2-5, with D uncertain. Germline CDR1 LNHNV, CDR2 YYDKDF (reference sequence). The CDR3 spans 13 residues. The CDR3 loop reads CATSTTRQETLYF. Here the CDR3 DNA reads TGTGCCACCAGCACGACGAGACAAGAGACCCTGTACTTC.

The chain couples TRBV7-2 to TRBJ2-3; weak D call: TRBD2 (6 bases). With 1 base removed from V and 6 bases from J, the gap between germline ends came to 14 bases. Germline V gene data show CDR1 as SGHTA and CDR2 as FQGNSA. The CDR3 is 15 residues long. The chain's CDR3 is CASSLGRGGGDTQYF. Here the CDR3 DNA reads TGTGCCAGCAGCTTAGGTCGGGGAGGAGGGGATACGCAGTATTTT.

The chain links TRBV4-1 to TRBJ2-2, with no clear D. Between the trimmed V and J ends, which lost 6 bases and 0 bases, there was a span of 11 bases. Germline assignment: CDR1 MGHRA and CDR2 YSYEKL. The CDR3 is 15 residues long. The CDR3 spells CASRKREPNTGELFF. CDR3 nucleotide sequence: TGCGCCAGCAGAAAAAGGGAACCGAACACCGGGGAGCTGTTTTTT.

This chain connects TRBV2 to TRBJ2-2; either TRBD1 or TRBD2 may supply D (5 bases each). Germline CDR1 and CDR2: SNHLY and FYNNEI. The CDR3 has 16 residues. Deletions cut 4 bases from V and 7 bases from J, with 19 bases between. This CDR3 is CASSGLGRPPGGELFF. For the CDR3, the DNA is TGTGCCAGCAGTGGATTGGGACGGCCCCCAGGCGGGGAGCTGTTTTTT. The full variable domain, completed using reference TRBV2 and TRBJ2-2, is EPEVTQTPSHQVTQMGQEVILRCVPISNHLYFYWYRQILGQKVEFLVSFYNNEISEKSEIFDDQFSVERPDGSNFTLKIRSTKLEDSAMYFCASSGLGRPPGGELFFGEGSRLTVL.

This clonotype was seen at least ten times. This chain links TRBV7-2 with TRBJ1-6; tentatively, D is TRBD1 (5 bases). Trimming removed 8 bases at V and 8 bases at J, with 16 bases between. This CDR3 is built from 14 residues. Germline values: CDR1 SGHTA, CDR2 FQGNSA. The CDR3 spells CASLTGGKYSPLHF. CDR3 nucleotides: TGTGCCAGCCTAACGGGGGGGAAATATTCACCCCTCCACTTT.

This chain joins TRBV25-1 and TRBJ1-6; D may be TRBD1 (6 bases). Germline V gives CDR1 MGHDK, CDR2 SYGVNS. The V and J ends lost 6 bases and 5 bases respectively, with 23 bases between them. CDR3 length: 18 residues. DNA of the CDR3: TGTGCCAGCAGCCCTGCGCCCCCAGGGGTCTGGAATAATTCACCCCTCCACTTT. This gives the protein CASSPAPPGVWNNSPLHF.

For this clonotype: A read error may account for a junction end that differs from germline. As DNA, the CDR3 is TGTGTCACCAGCAGAGATCGTGGGTTCTCTGGAAACACCATATATTTT. Amino acids: CVTSRDRGFSGNTIYF. The chain is built from TRBV15 and TRBJ1-3; D is ambiguous. This CDR3 comprises 16 residues. Germline V CDR1 and CDR2: LNHNV, YYDKDF (reference sequence).

The V call is TRBV14, the J call TRBJ1-1, with 8 bases that match TRBD1. The ends lost 1 base at V and 5 bases at J; junction bases unmatched: 9. This CDR3 region has 16 residues. Germline CDR1 SGHDN, CDR2 FVKESK. CDR3 DNA sequence: TGTGCCAGCAGCCAAGGGACAGGGTTTTTGAGGACTGAAGCTTTCTTT. Protein product: CASSQGTGFLRTEAFF.

This chain connects TRBV2 to TRBJ2-1, with D unclear. This CDR3 region has 15 residues. The V end was cut by 6 bases, the J end by 1 base, with 13 bases between. Germline lookup yields CDR1 SNHLY and CDR2 FYNNEI. In nucleotides, the CDR3 is TGTGCCAGCAGGAGTGGGTCAGAATCCTACAATGAGCAGTTCTTC. As protein: CASRSGSESYNEQFF.

The sample holds a few counts of this clonotype. The chain uses TRBV11-2 and TRBJ2-1; 15 nucleotides match TRBD2. There are 18 residues in the CDR3. CDR1 SGHAT and CDR2 FQNNGV come from the germline V gene. V gave up 5 bases and J gave up 9 bases; unmatched junction bases: 14. The CDR3 loop is CASSLVPRTSGGAFEQFF. The CDR3 DNA reads TGTGCCAGCAGCCTCGTCCCCAGGACTAGCGGGGGGGCTTTTGAGCAGTTCTTC. The entire variable domain, with the rest obtained from reference TRBV11-2 and TRBJ2-1, is as follows: EAGVAQSPRYKIIEKRQSVAFWCNPISGHATLYWYQQILGQGPKLLIQFQNNGVVDDSQLPKDRFSAERLKGVDSTLKIQPAKLEDSAVYLCASSLVPRTSGGAFEQFFGPGTRLTVL.

The chain recombines TRBV6-2 or TRBV6-3 with TRBJ1-2, with 7 bases aligning to TRBD1. Germline V CDR1 and CDR2: MNHEY, SVGEGT. Trimming removed 4 bases from V and 4 bases from J; junction bases left unmatched: 9. This CDR3 region has 15 residues. The CDR3 coding sequence is TGTGCCAGCAGTTCCCTCGAGACAGGGTCCTATGGCTACACCTTC. It encodes CASSSLETGSYGYTF.

The chain is built from TRBV9 and TRBJ2-1, with TRBD2 matching over 10 bases. In germline, CDR1 is SGDLS, CDR2 YYNGEE. Trimming cost V 3 bases and J 0 bases; bases outside gene matches: 9. This CDR3 has 18 amino acids. The CDR3 region has the DNA TGTGCCAGCAGCGCTAGCGGGGGACCTCCCAGCTCCTACAATGAGCAGTTCTTC. It specifies CASSASGGPPSSYNEQFF.

The V call is TRBV6-1, the J call TRBJ2-7, with unresolved D. The CDR3 contains 12 residues. Between the trimmed V and J ends, which lost 6 bases and 6 bases, there was a span of 12 bases. In germline, CDR1 is MNHNS, CDR2 SASEGT. The CDR3 nucleotides are TGTGCCAGCAGGGTTGGGGAAATCGAGCAGTACTTC. Translation: CASRVGEIEQYF.